Listed below are T cell receptor beta chains from one sample, sequenced in a study of T cell repertoires in aging, cancer and after chemotherapy. From the multiplex PCR reads, TCRdb called clonotypes with MiXCR, one entry per CDR3 protein. The data hold 400 to 500 distinct CDR3 sequences, with 25% to 30% observed a single time. Sequenced: blood. The receptors were sampled from a human donor with a solid tumor. Both conserved end residues are part of each CDR3.

J	V	CDR3
TRBJ2-5	TRBV6-5	CASSYGRTGKQETQYF
TRBJ2-3	TRBV12-3/TRBV12-4	CAMRRGGSTDTQYF
TRBJ2-1	TRBV6-2/TRBV6-3	CASSGVAGGLNEQFF
TRBJ2-7	TRBV7-2	CASSLVGQVRYEQYF
TRBJ2-1	TRBV6-5	CASSPAAGSGLNEQFF
TRBJ2-6	TRBV15	CATSRDRSGANVLTF
TRBJ2-1	TRBV7-9	CASSLISGRANEQFF
TRBJ2-3	TRBV12-3/TRBV12-4	CASSPSPITDTQYF
TRBJ2-7	TRBV19	CASSRDSYYEQYF
TRBJ1-5	TRBV20-1	CSASNSRGNQPQHF
TRBJ1-6	TRBV20-1	CSAREEGSLRNSPLHF
TRBJ1-1	TRBV7-7	CASSLMANTEAFF
TRBJ1-6	TRBV30	CAWSDWNSPLHF
TRBJ1-2	TRBV7-2	CASSRETGTVNYGYTF
TRBJ2-2	TRBV27	CAISLRELGELFF
TRBJ2-1	TRBV4-3	CASSQHIGGSYNEQFF
TRBJ2-3	TRBV20-1	CSAGSPTDTQYF
TRBJ2-7	TRBV19	CATTQAGVSREQYF
TRBJ2-7	TRBV20-1	CSASTGQNQYF
TRBJ2-2	TRBV27	CASSPRAGGTGELFF
TRBJ1-6	TRBV6-5	CASSYFGLGSPLHF
TRBJ1-2	TRBV5-6	CASSLGTSYGYTF
TRBJ1-2	TRBV7-2	CASSLGLGQGLGYTF
TRBJ2-5	TRBV4-3	CASSQDGGGRGPETQYF
TRBJ2-1	TRBV5-6	CASSPGDLRGNEQFF
TRBJ2-7	TRBV6-1	CASSGGDRSGTSGRREQYF
TRBJ1-1	TRBV7-2	CASSLDLGRTMNTEAFF
TRBJ1-5	TRBV12-3/TRBV12-4	CASSLSGPQPKHF
TRBJ1-2	TRBV7-6	CASSSLQGSGYGYTF
TRBJ1-6	TRBV4-3	CASSQEGRMGSPLHF
TRBJ2-1	TRBV10-3	CAISVRLASPYNEQFF
TRBJ2-1	TRBV29-1	CSVGTSGGYNEQFF
TRBJ2-7	TRBV6-2/TRBV6-3	CASSRDRVEQYF
TRBJ1-1	TRBV5-8	CASSFGPTNTEAFF
TRBJ1-2	TRBV4-3	CASSQEGYGQGFYGYTF
TRBJ1-5	TRBV19	CASSNRQGVVNQPQHF
TRBJ2-1	TRBV5-1	CASSLGRGNNEQFF
TRBJ1-2	TRBV6-6	CASSLGQGGYTF
TRBJ2-3	TRBV19	CASSPLVANTQYF
TRBJ1-2	TRBV28	CASSVTKGYTF
TRBJ1-5	TRBV6-5	CASSYSGQGMNQPQHF
TRBJ1-2	TRBV6-2/TRBV6-3	CASSNPPRTGYTF
TRBJ2-7	TRBV15	CATSSGSDSSQYF
TRBJ1-1	TRBV10-3	CAISESWTENTEAFF
TRBJ2-3	TRBV19	CASSGLAQADTQYF
TRBJ2-5	TRBV7-9	CASSLTKETQYF
TRBJ2-1	TRBV5-4	CASSFSGRVSSYNEQFF
TRBJ2-7	TRBV6-2/TRBV6-3	CASSPGTGPEQYF
TRBJ1-2	TRBV5-6	CASSLEEWDRDWGYTF
TRBJ2-7	TRBV20-1	CSAPSGSSYEQYF
TRBJ2-7	TRBV6-5	CASSSPSEPHLKYYEQYF
TRBJ1-1	TRBV19	CASKDRFTKAFF
TRBJ2-3	TRBV6-4	CASAGSSTADTQYF
TRBJ1-5	TRBV12-3/TRBV12-4	CASSFLWGASNQPQHF